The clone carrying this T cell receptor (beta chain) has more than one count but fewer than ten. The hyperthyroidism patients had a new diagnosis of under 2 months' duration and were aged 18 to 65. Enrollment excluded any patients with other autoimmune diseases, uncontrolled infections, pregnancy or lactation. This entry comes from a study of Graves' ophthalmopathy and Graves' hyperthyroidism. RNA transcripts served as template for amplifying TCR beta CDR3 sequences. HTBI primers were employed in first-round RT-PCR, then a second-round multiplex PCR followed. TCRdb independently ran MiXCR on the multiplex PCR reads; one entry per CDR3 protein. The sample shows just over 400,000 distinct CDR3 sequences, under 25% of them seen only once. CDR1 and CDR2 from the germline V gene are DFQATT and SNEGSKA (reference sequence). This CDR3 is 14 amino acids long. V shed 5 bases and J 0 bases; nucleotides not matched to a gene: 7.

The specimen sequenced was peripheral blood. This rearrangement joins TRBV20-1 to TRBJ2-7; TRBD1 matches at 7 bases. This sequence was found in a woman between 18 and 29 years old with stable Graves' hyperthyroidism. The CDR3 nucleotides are TGCAGTGCTCTGACAGGGTCGAGCTCCTACGAGCAGTACTTC. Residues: CSALTGSSSYEQYF.